This T cell receptor (beta chain) was identified in a study of cytotoxic CD8 clonotypes in ibrutinib-treated CLL (dated by TCRdb to the early 2020s). Concerning the study at large: The cohort had some eleven relapsed/refractory and approximately 14 treatment-naive patients; 17 to 18 were IGHV unmutated. Cryopreserved peripheral blood mononuclear cells were obtained before treatment, at response, and at either sustained remission or disease progression. Every sample from remission and from progressive disease was obtained while the patients were still on ibrutinib. Samples averaged about 260,000 productive templates and 94,082 productive rearrangements. Responses were partial in 25 or so patients and complete in 2; after median around 66 months follow-up, around 14 stayed in remission and about twelve progressed. Response samples were obtained after a median of about 13 months of treatment, with a range of about 6 to 36 months. Longitudinal samples were available for about 30% of the roughly 86 trial participants. Study-level results and caveats: Sampling times were not matched between sustained-remission and progressing patients, and lymph node repertoires were not studied. Baseline clonality exceeded that of age-matched healthy donors and correlated strongly with circulating CD8+ T-cell counts. Public clonotypes were rare and either shrank or stayed stable during treatment, and the rise in clonality at ibrutinib response reflected expansion of private clonotypes. An increase in clonality was observed at ibrutinib response, with clonality remaining stable during sustained remission and falling back toward baseline at progression.

On a MiSeq, deep resolution sequencing aimed for a depth between 1 in 1 million and 1 in 200,000 T cells, with each clonotype covered about 9.2x on average. The immunoSEQ hsTCRB Kit was used to generate the TCR beta libraries. The published analysis was carried out like this. Data were analyzed with ImmunoSEQ Data Assistant and ImmunoSEQ Analyzer, with V, D and J genes assigned per IMGT definitions. Clonality, with values ranging from 0 to 1, was calculated as one minus the normalized Shannon entropy of productive rearrangement frequencies. Only overrepresented clonotypes making up at least 0.05% of each patient's repertoire were included in the public clonotype analysis. Thirteen age-matched healthy donor repertoires from immuneACCESS served as clonality controls. Held by TCRdb, this immuneACCESS table contains in-frame sequences only and omits some clones. Under half of the omission traces to an unresolved V gene where checked; the cause of the rest is unknown. V and J calls and clone size come straight from that table; D and trimming were deduced from the DNA. In all, the sample holds roughly 250,000 clones, and roughly 70% of those were seen once. The ten largest account for 15% of the sample.

The CDR3, from cysteine to phenylalanine, totals 11 residues. Kept here is only the CDR3 DNA, which spans 33 bases and is read in frame from base 1. According to the germline V gene, CDR1 reads SQVTM and CDR2 reads ANQGSEA. V was cut back by 4 bases and J by 3 bases, leaving a gap of 7 bases between them. According to the study, the label for this sample's time point signals: approximately 25 months on ibrutinib. For TCR beta library preparation, approximately 2 micrograms of genomic DNA was extracted from cryopreserved PBMCs. Longitudinal blood samples from CLL patients receiving ibrutinib monotherapy were subjected to high-throughput TCR beta sequencing. Patients were enrolled in a phase 2 open-label single-center ibrutinib monotherapy trial. With respect to this clone: Its antigen remains undetermined. Base quality data are lacking; no much larger clone is found one base away.

The chain is encoded by TRBV29-1 joined to TRBJ2-7, with no confident D gene call. Sequenced material: PBMCs, taken after 24 months of ibrutinib treatment. This sequence was found in a human donor with chronic lymphocytic leukemia. The DNA sequence reads TGCAGCGTTGGGGTCGGCTACGAGCAGTACTTC. Its coded protein is CSVGVGYEQYF.